This T cell receptor beta chain was sequenced during a study of identical twins. cDNA carried unique molecular identifiers, and a universal primer site was added by template switching. Each CDR3 protein gets one entry after TCRdb re-called the 5' RACE reads with MiXCR. The sample holds about 100,000 distinct CDR3 sequences, about 6.1% seen once. The table lists this clonotype with many counts. The sequence was obtained from a woman between 50 and 59 years old in good health. Sequencing was carried out using memory T cells sorted from blood.

The CDR3: CASSQGLLEETQYF. In DNA form, the CDR3 reads TGTGCCAGCAGCCAAGGACTACTAGAGGAGACCCAGTACTTC. The rearrangement joins TRBV4-2 to TRBJ2-5, with a possible D match to TRBD2 (5 bases). CDR3 size: 14 residues. Germline V gene sequence: CDR1 LGHNA, CDR2 YNFKEQ. Trimming left V 1 base short and J 5 bases short, with 11 bases between.